These T cell receptor beta chains were read from a single sample in a study of cytomegalovirus exposure and HLA in healthy donors. The assay was immunoSEQ multiplex PCR, and TCRdb's table has in-frame clones only and misses some. Of 200,000 to 250,000 clones in the sample, under 80% were seen once. The sample comprised PBMCs. The receptors derive from a woman in her twenties or thirties in good health and CMV-seronegative. The CDR3 runs from the conserved cysteine through the conserved F or W. D genes are given only for firm matches. Only some rows state a clone size, as once, few, many or a class for expanded clones.

size: NA
V: TRBV5-1
D: TRBD2
J: TRBJ2-3
DNA: TGCGCCAGCAGCGCTAGCGGGAGGGAGTATTTT
CDR3: CASSASGREYF

size: NA
V: TRBV7-3
D: TRBD1
J: TRBJ2-5
DNA: TGTGCCAGCAGCAGGACAGGGTCTAAGCAAGAGACCCAGTACTTC
CDR3: CASSRTGSKQETQYF

size: few
V: TRBV5-4
D: NA
J: TRBJ1-3
DNA: TGTGCCAGCAGCAGTAGCAGAGGTGGAAACACCATATATTTT
CDR3: CASSSSRGGNTIYF

size: NA
V: TRBV9
D: NA
J: TRBJ2-7
DNA: TGTGCCAGCAGCGACCAGGACTACGAGCAGTACTTC
CDR3: CASSDQDYEQYF

size: medium-sized
V: TRBV6-1
D: NA
J: TRBJ2-7
DNA: TGTGCCAGCAGAACGACAGGTTATTACGAGCAGTACTTC
CDR3: CASRTTGYYEQYF

size: once
V: TRBV19
D: NA
J: TRBJ1-5
DNA: TGTGCCAGACCATATGGGGGCATTCAGCCCCAGCATTTT
CDR3: CARPYGGIQPQHF

size: few
V: TRBV19
D: NA
J: TRBJ1-4
DNA: TGTGCCAGTAGTATAGGGGGGCAGACAACTAATGAAAAACTGTTTTTT
CDR3: CASSIGGQTTNEKLFF

size: NA
V: TRBV6-5
D: NA
J: TRBJ1-2
DNA: TGTGCCAGCAGTTACTTGGAGGACGTTAACTATGGCTACACCTTC
CDR3: CASSYLEDVNYGYTF

size: few
V: TRBV11-3
D: TRBD1
J: TRBJ2-7
DNA: TGTGCCAGCAGCTTAGATCAGCAGGGGGCGATAACCTACGAGCAGTACTTC
CDR3: CASSLDQQGAITYEQYF

size: once
V: TRBV11-3
D: NA
J: TRBJ2-7
DNA: TGTGCCAGCAGCTTAGGCCCGGGGAGCTCCTACGAGCAGTACTTC
CDR3: CASSLGPGSSYEQYF

size: NA
V: TRBV5-8
D: NA
J: TRBJ1-6
DNA: TGTGCCAGCAGCTTTCCAGGAAGGAATTCACCCCTCCACTTT
CDR3: CASSFPGRNSPLHF

size: NA
V: TRBV6-1
D: NA
J: TRBJ2-5
DNA: TGTGCCAGCAGCGACGGGTATAAAGAGACCCAGTACTTC
CDR3: CASSDGYKETQYF

size: NA
V: TRBV11-2
D: NA
J: TRBJ2-3
DNA: TGTGCCAGCAGCTCATCTAGGGATACGCAGTATTTT
CDR3: CASSSSRDTQYF

size: NA
V: TRBV10-2
D: TRBD2
J: TRBJ2-2
DNA: TGCGCCAGCAGTGGGAGGCGGGGGGCCGGGGAGCTGTTTTTT
CDR3: CASSGRRGAGELFF

size: NA
V: TRBV19
D: TRBD1
J: TRBJ1-2
DNA: TGTGCCAGTAGTCATCCTTCGACAGGGAACTATGGCTACACCTTC
CDR3: CASSHPSTGNYGYTF

size: NA
V: TRBV6-1
D: NA
J: TRBJ2-1
DNA: TGTGCCAGCAACGCCCGGGACAACGGTTACAATGAGCAGTTCTTC
CDR3: CASNARDNGYNEQFF

size: NA
V: TRBV2
D: TRBD2
J: TRBJ2-1
DNA: TGTGCCAGCAGTGACCTCGGGACTAGCGGGACGGGTAGAAATGAGCAGTTCTTC
CDR3: CASSDLGTSGTGRNEQFF

size: NA
V: TRBV6-6
D: NA
J: TRBJ2-7
DNA: TGTGCCAGCAGACCCGACACAGGGTACGAGCAGTACTTC
CDR3: CASRPDTGYEQYF

size: NA
V: TRBV18
D: TRBD1
J: TRBJ2-4
DNA: TGTGCCAGCTCATCTGACAGGGGTGGGGAAAACATTCAGTACTTC
CDR3: CASSSDRGGENIQYF

size: NA
V: TRBV5-5
D: NA
J: TRBJ1-1
DNA: TGTGCCAGCAGCCCTACAGAAAAGAACACTGAAGCTTTCTTT
CDR3: CASSPTEKNTEAFF

size: once
V: TRBV30
D: NA
J: TRBJ2-2
DNA: TGTGCCTGGAGTGTAACAAGGGGTAACACCGGGGAGCTGTTTTTT
CDR3: CAWSVTRGNTGELFF

size: NA
V: TRBV11-1
D: TRBD2
J: TRBJ2-3
DNA: TGTGCCAGCAGCCGCGGGACTATCTTCACAGATACGCAGTATTTT
CDR3: CASSRGTIFTDTQYF

size: NA
V: TRBV19
D: NA
J: TRBJ1-2
DNA: TGTGCCAGTAGATCCCAGGGGTCTGCAAACTATGGCTACACCTTC
CDR3: CASRSQGSANYGYTF

size: NA
V: TRBV27
D: NA
J: TRBJ2-5
DNA: TGTGCCAGCAGTTATGGAGGGAGGAGAGGGGAGACCCAGTACTTC
CDR3: CASSYGGRRGETQYF

size: NA
V: TRBV6-1
D: NA
J: TRBJ1-2
DNA: TGTGCCAGCAGTGTACGTAGGGGTAACTATGGCTACACCTTC
CDR3: CASSVRRGNYGYTF

size: few
V: TRBV27
D: TRBD2
J: TRBJ2-4
DNA: TGTGCCAGCAGTTCCGGGACTAGCGATAAAAACATTCAGTACTTC
CDR3: CASSSGTSDKNIQYF

size: few
V: TRBV6-5
D: NA
J: TRBJ1-2
DNA: TGTGCCAGCAGCCCCTCGCCAGTGTATGGCTACACCTTC
CDR3: CASSPSPVYGYTF

size: NA
V: TRBV7-9
D: TRBD1
J: TRBJ1-3
DNA: TGTGCCAGCAGCTCAGAACGGCGGGACAGGCCCTCTGGAAACACCATATATTTT
CDR3: CASSSERRDRPSGNTIYF

size: NA
V: TRBV7-2
D: TRBD2
J: TRBJ2-2
DNA: TGTGCCAGCAGCTTTTCTAGCGGGGGGGCGGTCGGGGAGCTGTTTTTT
CDR3: CASSFSSGGAVGELFF

size: NA
V: TRBV7-9
D: TRBD1
J: TRBJ2-2
DNA: TGTGCCAGCAGTTCTGATGACAGGGGGAGGGCCGGGGAGCTGTTTTTT
CDR3: CASSSDDRGRAGELFF

size: NA
V: TRBV5-6
D: NA
J: TRBJ1-5
DNA: TGTGCCAGCAGCTTGGCCGGGGGGAGGGGTCAGCCCCAGCATTTT
CDR3: CASSLAGGRGQPQHF

size: few
V: TRBV6-1
D: NA
J: TRBJ1-6
DNA: TGTGCCAGCAGCGCTAGGGAGGATTCACCCCTCCACTTT
CDR3: CASSAREDSPLHF

size: once
V: TRBV27
D: TRBD1
J: TRBJ1-6
DNA: TGTGCCAGCAGTGGTGGACAGGAGGCTCCCTATAATTCACCCCTCCACTTT
CDR3: CASSGGQEAPYNSPLHF

size: NA
V: TRBV19
D: NA
J: TRBJ2-7
DNA: TGTGCCAGTAGTAAGCGGGTATCCTACGAGCAGTACTTC
CDR3: CASSKRVSYEQYF

size: NA
V: TRBV5-4
D: TRBD1
J: TRBJ2-2
DNA: TGTGCCAGCAGTCGACAGGGGGTGGCCGGGGAGCTGTTTTTT
CDR3: CASSRQGVAGELFF

size: NA
V: TRBV6-1
D: TRBD2
J: TRBJ2-3
DNA: TGTGCCAGCAGACCTAGCGGGAGAAGCACAGATACGCAGTATTTT
CDR3: CASRPSGRSTDTQYF

size: NA
V: TRBV7-3
D: NA
J: TRBJ2-6
DNA: TGTGCCAGCAGCTCCGAGATCTCTGGGGCCAACGTCCTGACTTTC
CDR3: CASSSEISGANVLTF

size: NA
V: TRBV5-4
D: TRBD2
J: TRBJ2-5
DNA: TGTGCCAGCAGCTTGTTTCAGGGAGGGGAGCAGTACTTC
CDR3: CASSLFQGGEQYF

size: NA
V: TRBV11-2
D: NA
J: TRBJ2-7
DNA: TGTGCCAGCAGCTTAGGGGCAGGGCTCGCCCGCGAGCAGTACTTC
CDR3: CASSLGAGLAREQYF

size: few
V: TRBV27
D: TRBD1
J: TRBJ2-1
DNA: TGTGCCAGCAGTCCCTGGACAGGGAAGCACAATGAGCAGTTCTTC
CDR3: CASSPWTGKHNEQFF

size: NA
V: TRBV30
D: NA
J: TRBJ2-7
DNA: TGTGCCTGGAGTTGGACAGATCCATCCTACGAGCAGTACTTC
CDR3: CAWSWTDPSYEQYF

size: few
V: TRBV6-5
D: NA
J: TRBJ2-7
DNA: TGTGCCAGCAGCTTAGCCCAGGGGCCATACGAGCAGTACTTC
CDR3: CASSLAQGPYEQYF

size: NA
V: TRBV19
D: TRBD1
J: TRBJ2-2
DNA: TGTGCCAGTACCCCCGGGACAGGTTTATTTCGTAACACCGGGGAGCTGTTTTTT
CDR3: CASTPGTGLFRNTGELFF

size: NA
V: TRBV7-2
D: TRBD1
J: TRBJ1-1
DNA: TGTGCCAGCAGCATACGACAGGGAACTGAAGCTTTCTTT
CDR3: CASSIRQGTEAFF

size: NA
V: TRBV2
D: NA
J: TRBJ1-2
DNA: TGTGCCAGCGGCGACTGGGAAGGGGTGAGAGGCTACACCTTC
CDR3: CASGDWEGVRGYTF

size: once
V: TRBV19
D: TRBD1
J: TRBJ1-5
DNA: TGTGCCAGTAGCGGACAGGGAGGGAGCAATCAGCCCCAGCATTTT
CDR3: CASSGQGGSNQPQHF

size: NA
V: TRBV28
D: NA
J: TRBJ1-2
DNA: TGTGCCAGCAGTTTCCAAATCTCCGCTCCGGGACACTCGAACTATGGCTACACCTTC
CDR3: CASSFQISAPGHSNYGYTF

size: NA
V: TRBV18
D: NA
J: TRBJ2-5
DNA: TGTGCCAGCTCAGGCTACAGGGCACCTGACCTACGGAAAGAGACCCAGTACTTC
CDR3: CASSGYRAPDLRKETQYF

size: NA
V: TRBV5-4
D: TRBD2
J: TRBJ2-3
DNA: TGTGCCAGCAGCTTGGGGGGGACTAGCGTCGGATATACGCAGTATTTT
CDR3: CASSLGGTSVGYTQYF

size: NA
V: TRBV5-1
D: TRBD1
J: TRBJ1-4
DNA: TGCGCCAGCAGCTTCAGGGGGCAAGGGGAAAAACTGTTTTTT
CDR3: CASSFRGQGEKLFF

size: NA
V: TRBV30
D: TRBD1
J: TRBJ1-1
DNA: TGTGCCTGGAGTCTTACAGGGGGCGTAGCTTTCTTT
CDR3: CAWSLTGGVAFF

size: NA
V: TRBV7-9
D: TRBD2
J: TRBJ2-5
DNA: TGTGCCAGCAGCTCCTGGACTAGCGGGAGTAGGGTGACCCAGTACTTC
CDR3: CASSSWTSGSRVTQYF

size: NA
V: TRBV5-1
D: NA
J: TRBJ1-2
DNA: TGCGCCAGCAGCTTGTTCGCAGGGTGGCGTGGCTACACCTTC
CDR3: CASSLFAGWRGYTF

size: NA
V: TRBV7-6
D: NA
J: TRBJ1-1
DNA: TGTGCCAGCAGCTCGGACAGAAGAACTGAAGCTTTCTTT
CDR3: CASSSDRRTEAFF